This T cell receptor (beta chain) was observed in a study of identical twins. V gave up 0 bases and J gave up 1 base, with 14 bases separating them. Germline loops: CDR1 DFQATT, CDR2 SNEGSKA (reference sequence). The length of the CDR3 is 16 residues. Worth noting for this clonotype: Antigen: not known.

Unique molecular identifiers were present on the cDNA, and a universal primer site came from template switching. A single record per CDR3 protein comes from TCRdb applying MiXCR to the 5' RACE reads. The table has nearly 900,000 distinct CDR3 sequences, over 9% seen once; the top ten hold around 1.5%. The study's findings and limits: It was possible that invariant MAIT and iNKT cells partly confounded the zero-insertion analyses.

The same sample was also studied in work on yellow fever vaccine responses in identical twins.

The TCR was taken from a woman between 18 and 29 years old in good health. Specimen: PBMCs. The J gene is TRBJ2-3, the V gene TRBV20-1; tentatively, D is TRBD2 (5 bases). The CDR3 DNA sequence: TGCAGTGCTAGAGATAGGCTAGCTCTACGCACAGATACGCAGTATTTT. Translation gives CSARDRLALRTDTQYF.